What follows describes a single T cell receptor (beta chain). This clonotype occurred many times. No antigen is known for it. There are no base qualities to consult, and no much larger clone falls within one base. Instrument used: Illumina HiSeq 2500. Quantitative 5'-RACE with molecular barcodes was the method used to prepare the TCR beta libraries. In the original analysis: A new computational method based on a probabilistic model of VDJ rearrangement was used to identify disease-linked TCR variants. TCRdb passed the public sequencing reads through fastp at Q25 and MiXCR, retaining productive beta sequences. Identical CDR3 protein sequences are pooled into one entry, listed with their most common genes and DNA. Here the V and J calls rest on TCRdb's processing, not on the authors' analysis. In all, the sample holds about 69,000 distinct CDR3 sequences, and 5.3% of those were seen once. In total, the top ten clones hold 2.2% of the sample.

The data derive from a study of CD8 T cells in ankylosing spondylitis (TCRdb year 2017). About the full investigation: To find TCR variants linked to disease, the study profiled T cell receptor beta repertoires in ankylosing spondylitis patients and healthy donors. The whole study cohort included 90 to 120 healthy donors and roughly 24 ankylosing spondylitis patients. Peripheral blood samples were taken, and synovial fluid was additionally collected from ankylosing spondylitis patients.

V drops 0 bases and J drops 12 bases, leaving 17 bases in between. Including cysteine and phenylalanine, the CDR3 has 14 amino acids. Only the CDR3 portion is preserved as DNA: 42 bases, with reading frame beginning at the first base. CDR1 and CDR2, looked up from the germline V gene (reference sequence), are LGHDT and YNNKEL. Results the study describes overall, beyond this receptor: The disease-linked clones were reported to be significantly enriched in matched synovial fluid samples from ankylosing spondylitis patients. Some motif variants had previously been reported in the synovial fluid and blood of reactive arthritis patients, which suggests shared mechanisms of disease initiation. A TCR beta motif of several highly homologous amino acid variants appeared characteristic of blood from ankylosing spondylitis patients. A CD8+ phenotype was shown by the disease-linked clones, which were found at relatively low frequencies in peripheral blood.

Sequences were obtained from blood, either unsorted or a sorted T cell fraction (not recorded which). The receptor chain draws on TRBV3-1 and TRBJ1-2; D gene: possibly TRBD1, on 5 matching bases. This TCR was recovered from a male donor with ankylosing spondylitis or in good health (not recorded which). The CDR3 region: CASSQDNGGREHTF. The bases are TGTGCCAGCAGCCAAGATAACGGGGGGAGGGAGCACACCTTC.